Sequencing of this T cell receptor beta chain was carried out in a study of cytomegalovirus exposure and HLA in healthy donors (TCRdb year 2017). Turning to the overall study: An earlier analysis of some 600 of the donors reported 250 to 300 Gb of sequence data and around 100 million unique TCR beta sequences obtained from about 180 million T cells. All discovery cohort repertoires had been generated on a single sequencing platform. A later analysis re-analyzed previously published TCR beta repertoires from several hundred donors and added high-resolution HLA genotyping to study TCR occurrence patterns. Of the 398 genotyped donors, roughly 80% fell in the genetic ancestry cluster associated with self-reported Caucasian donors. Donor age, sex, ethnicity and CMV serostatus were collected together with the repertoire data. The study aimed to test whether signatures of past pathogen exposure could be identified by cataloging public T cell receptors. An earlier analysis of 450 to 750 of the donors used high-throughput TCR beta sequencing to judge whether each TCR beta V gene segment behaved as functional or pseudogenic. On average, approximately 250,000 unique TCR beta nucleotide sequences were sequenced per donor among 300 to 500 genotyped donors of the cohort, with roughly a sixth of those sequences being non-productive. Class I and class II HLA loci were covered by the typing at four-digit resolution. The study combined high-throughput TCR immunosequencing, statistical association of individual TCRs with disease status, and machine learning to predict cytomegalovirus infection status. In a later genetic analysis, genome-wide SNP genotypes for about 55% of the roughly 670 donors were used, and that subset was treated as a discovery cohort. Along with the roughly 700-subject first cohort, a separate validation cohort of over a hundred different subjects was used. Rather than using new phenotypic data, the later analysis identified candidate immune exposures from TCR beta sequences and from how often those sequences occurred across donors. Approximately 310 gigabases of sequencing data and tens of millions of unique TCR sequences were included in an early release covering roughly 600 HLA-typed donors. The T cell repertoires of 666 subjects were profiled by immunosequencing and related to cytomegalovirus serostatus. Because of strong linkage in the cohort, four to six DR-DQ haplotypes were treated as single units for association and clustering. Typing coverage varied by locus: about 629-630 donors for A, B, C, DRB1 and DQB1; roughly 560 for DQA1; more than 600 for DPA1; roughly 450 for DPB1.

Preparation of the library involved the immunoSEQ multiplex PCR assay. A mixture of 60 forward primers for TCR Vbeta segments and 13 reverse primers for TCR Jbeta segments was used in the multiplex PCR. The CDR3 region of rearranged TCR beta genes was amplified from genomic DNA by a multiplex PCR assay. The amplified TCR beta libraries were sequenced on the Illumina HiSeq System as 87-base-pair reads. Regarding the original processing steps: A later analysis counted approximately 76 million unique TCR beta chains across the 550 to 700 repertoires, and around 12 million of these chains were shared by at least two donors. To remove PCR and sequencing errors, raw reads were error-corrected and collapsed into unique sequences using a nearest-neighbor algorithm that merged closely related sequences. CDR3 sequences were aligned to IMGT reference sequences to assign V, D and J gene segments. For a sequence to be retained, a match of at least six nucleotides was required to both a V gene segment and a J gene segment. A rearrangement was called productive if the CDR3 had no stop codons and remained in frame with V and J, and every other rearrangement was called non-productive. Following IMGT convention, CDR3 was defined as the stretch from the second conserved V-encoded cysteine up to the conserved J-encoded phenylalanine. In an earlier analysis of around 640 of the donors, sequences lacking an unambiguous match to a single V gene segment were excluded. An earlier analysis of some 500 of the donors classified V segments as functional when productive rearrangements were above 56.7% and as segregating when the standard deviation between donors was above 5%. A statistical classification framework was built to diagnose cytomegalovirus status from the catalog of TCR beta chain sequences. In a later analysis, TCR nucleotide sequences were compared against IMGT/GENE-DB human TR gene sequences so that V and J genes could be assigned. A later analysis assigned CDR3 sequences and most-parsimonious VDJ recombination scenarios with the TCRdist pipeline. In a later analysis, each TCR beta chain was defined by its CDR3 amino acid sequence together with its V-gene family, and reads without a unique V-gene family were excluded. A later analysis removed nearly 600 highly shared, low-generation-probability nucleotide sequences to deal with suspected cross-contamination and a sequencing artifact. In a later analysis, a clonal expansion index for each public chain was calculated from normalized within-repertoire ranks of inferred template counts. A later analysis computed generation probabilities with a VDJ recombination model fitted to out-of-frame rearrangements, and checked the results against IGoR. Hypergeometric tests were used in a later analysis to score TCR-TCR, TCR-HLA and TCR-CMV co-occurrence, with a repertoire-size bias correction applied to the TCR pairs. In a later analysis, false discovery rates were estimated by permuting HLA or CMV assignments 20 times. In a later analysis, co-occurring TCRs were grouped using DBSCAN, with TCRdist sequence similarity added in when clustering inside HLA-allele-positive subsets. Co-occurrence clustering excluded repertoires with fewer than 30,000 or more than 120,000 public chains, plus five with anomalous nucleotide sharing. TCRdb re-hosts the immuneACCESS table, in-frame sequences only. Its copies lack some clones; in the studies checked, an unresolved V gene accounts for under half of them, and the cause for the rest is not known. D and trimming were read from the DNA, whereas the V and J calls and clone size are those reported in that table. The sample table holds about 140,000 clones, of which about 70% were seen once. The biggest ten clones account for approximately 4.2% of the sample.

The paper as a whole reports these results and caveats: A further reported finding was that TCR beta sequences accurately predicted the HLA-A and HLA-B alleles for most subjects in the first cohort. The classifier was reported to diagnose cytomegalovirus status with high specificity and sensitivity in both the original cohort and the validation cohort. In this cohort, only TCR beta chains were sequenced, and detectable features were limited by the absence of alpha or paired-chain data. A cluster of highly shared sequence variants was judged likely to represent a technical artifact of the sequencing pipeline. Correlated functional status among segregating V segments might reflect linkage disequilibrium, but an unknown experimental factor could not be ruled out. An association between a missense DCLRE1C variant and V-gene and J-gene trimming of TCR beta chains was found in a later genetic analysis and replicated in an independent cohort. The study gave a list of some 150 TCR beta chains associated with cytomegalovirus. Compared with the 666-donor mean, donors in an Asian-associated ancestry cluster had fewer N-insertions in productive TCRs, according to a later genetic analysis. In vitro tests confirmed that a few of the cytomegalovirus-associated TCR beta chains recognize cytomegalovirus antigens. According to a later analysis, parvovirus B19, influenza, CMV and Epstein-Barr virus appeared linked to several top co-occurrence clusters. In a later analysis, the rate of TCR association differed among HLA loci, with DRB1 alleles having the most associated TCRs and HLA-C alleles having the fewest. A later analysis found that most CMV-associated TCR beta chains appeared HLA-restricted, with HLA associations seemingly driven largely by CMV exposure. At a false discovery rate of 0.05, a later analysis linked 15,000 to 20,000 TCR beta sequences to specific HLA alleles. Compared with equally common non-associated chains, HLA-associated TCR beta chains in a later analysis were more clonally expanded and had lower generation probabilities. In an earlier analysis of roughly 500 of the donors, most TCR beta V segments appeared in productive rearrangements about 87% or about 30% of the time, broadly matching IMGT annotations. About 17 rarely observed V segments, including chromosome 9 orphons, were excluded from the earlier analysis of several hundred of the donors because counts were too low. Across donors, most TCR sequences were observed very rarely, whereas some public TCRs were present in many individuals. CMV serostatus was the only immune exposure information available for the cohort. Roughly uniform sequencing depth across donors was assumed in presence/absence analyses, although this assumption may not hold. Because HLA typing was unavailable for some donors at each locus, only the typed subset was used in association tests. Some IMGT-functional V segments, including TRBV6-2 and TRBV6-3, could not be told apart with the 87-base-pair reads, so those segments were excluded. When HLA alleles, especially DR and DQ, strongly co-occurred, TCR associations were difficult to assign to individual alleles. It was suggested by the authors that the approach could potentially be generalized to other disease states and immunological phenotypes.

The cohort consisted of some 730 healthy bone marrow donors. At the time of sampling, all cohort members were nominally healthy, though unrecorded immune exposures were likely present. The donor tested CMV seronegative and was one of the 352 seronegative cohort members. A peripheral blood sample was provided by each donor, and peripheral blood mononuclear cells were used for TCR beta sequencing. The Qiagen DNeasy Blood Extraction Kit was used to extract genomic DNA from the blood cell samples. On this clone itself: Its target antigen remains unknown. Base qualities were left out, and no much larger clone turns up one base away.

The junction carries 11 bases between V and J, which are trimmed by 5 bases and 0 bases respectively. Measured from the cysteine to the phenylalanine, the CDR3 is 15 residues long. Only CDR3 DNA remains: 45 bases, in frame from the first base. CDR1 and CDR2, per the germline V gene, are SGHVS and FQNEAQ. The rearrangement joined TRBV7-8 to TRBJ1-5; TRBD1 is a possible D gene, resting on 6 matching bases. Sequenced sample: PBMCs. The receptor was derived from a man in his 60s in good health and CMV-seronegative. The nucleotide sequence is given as TGTGCCAGCAGCCACCCAGGGGATAGCAATCAGCCCCAGCATTTT. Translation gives CASSHPGDSNQPQHF.